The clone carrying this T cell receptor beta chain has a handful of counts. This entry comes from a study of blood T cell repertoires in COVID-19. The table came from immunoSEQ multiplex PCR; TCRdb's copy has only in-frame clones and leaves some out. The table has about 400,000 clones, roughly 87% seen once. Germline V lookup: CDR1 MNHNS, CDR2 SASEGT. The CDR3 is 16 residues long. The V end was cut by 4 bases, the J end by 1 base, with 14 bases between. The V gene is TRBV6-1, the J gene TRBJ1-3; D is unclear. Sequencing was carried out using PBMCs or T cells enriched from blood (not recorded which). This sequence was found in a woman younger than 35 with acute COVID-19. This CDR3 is CASSGKGGGSGNTIYF. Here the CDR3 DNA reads TGTGCCAGCAGTGGGAAGGGTGGAGGGTCTGGAAACACCATATATTTT.